This TCR beta chain was retrieved from a study of control samples from healthy donors and cancer patients. Sequencing was performed with immunoSEQ multiplex PCR; in TCRdb, only in-frame clones are kept and a portion is missing. Of 25,000 to 30,000 clones in the sample, around nine tenths were seen once. The CDR3 is 15 amino acids. Germline CDR1 and CDR2: LGHDT and YNNKEL (reference sequence). The J segment lost 4 bases and the V segment lost 7 bases, leaving 8 bases of the junction unmatched. Sequenced: formalin-fixed, paraffin-embedded tissue. V and J are TRBV3-1 (or the pseudogene TRBV3-2) and TRBJ2-2, with TRBD1 matching 8 bases. This TCR was recovered from a female donor with melanoma. CDR3 DNA: TGTGCCAGCACCGAGACCACAGGGGGCACCGGGGAGCTGTTTTTT. It is translated as CASTETTGGTGELFF.